These 13 T cell receptor beta chains originate from one sample sequenced in a study of technical replicates of blood from a handful of donors. Clones were sequenced by immunoSEQ multiplex PCR, and TCRdb holds only the in-frame ones, with some missing. Here the sample spans 75,000 to 95,000 clones, under 95% being singletons. Sequencing input: T cells isolated from PBMCs. The source of these receptors is a human donor in good health.

This clone came up once. The rearrangement links TRBV7-8 to TRBJ1-3; 7 nucleotides align to TRBD1. The CDR3 sequence is 21 residues long. The V and J ends lost 4 bases and 4 bases, in that order; junction bases with no gene match: 25. Germline lookup yields CDR1 SGHVS and CDR2 FQNEAQ. The CDR3 DNA sequence: TGTGCCAGCAGCTCACCCCCATGGGGCAGGGGGGAGTTAAATTCCGGAAACACCATATATTTT. Translating gives CASSSPPWGRGELNSGNTIYF. Together with reference TRBV7-8 and TRBJ1-3, the CDR3 gives the full variable domain: GAGVSQSPRYKVAKRGQDVALRCDPISGHVSLFWYQQALGQGPEFLTYFQNEAQLDKSGLPSDRFFAERPEGSVSTLKIQRTQQEDSAVYLCASSSPPWGRGELNSGNTIYFGEGSWLTVV.

V usage is TRBV6-5 and J usage is TRBJ1-5, with TRBD1 matching over 7 bases. Germline CDR1 reads MNHEY; CDR2 reads SVGAGI. After removal of 9 bases from V and 0 bases from J, the junction contained 8 bases not matched to a gene. CDR3 length: 15 residues. The CDR3: CASRDSLYSNQPQHF. CDR3 coding DNA: TGTGCCAGTCGGGACAGTTTGTATAGCAATCAGCCCCAGCATTTT.

This clone was observed once. The chain is built from TRBV5-1 and TRBJ2-2, with a tentative D call TRBD2 (5 bases). Trimming removed 4 bases from V and 8 bases from J, with 18 bases in between. The CDR3 loop spans 15 amino acids. The germline V gene has CDR1 SGHRS and CDR2 YFSETQ. Here the CDR3 DNA reads TGCGCCAGCAGCCTTTGGGGTCAACGGACTGGGGAGCTGTTTTTT. Encoded protein: CASSLWGQRTGELFF.

This chain uses TRBV25-1 with TRBJ1-2; no definite D call. V was cut by 3 bases and J by 5 bases, with 16 bases left in between. This CDR3 is 15 amino acids long. CDR1 and CDR2 (germline): MGHDK, SYGVNS. As DNA, the CDR3 is TGTGCCAGCAGTGAGGAGGAAAACGGACGATATGGCTACACCTTC. Its protein product is CASSEEENGRYGYTF.

A single count supports this clone. V and J are TRBV28 and TRBJ1-1, with a possible D match to TRBD1 (5 bases). CDR1 and CDR2 from the germline V gene are MDHEN and SYDVKM. CDR3 size: 13 residues. V dropped 3 bases and J dropped 5 bases, with 10 bases sitting between them. CDR3 DNA: TGTGCCAGCAGTTTGGGGGAGGGGACTGAAGCTTTCTTT. Its protein is CASSLGEGTEAFF.

The rearrangement uses TRBV28 and TRBJ1-2, with D hard to call. This CDR3 contains 10 residues. Germline CDR1 and CDR2: MDHEN and SYDVKM. The CDR3 nucleotides read TGTGGGAGCGGCTACTATGGCTACACCTTC. This sequence encodes CGSGYYGYTF.

The chain employs TRBV7-2 and TRBJ1-2; D remains unclear. The V end was cut by 4 bases, the J end by 4 bases, with 10 bases between. The CDR3 is 13 residues long. Germline CDR1 is SGHTA and CDR2 is FQGNSA. The CDR3 DNA sequence: TGTGCCAGCAGCTCCGAACGGGGCTATGGCTACACCTTC. It encodes CASSSERGYGYTF.

This chain uses TRBV10-1 with TRBJ2-7, with D possibly TRBD1 on 6 matching bases. The germline CDR1 and CDR2 sequences are WNHNN and SYGVQD (reference sequence). V lost 6 bases and J 7 bases, leaving 22 bases between the germline ends. The CDR3 covers 15 residues. The CDR3 DNA is TGCGCCAGCAGACGACCGGGACAATCCGTGGCTGAGCAGTACTTC. Its protein product is CASRRPGQSVAEQYF.

J is TRBJ1-2 and V is TRBV28, with D maybe TRBD1 (6 bases). This CDR3 is built from 11 residues. Germline V gene lookup returns CDR1 MDHEN and CDR2 SYDVKM. The ends were cut back, 3 bases at V and 14 bases at J, with 13 bases in the middle. As DNA, the CDR3 is TGTGCCAGCAGTTTGAGTAGGACAGAAACCTTC. This encodes CASSLSRTETF.

A note on this clone: Other DNA sequences in the same sample also yield this CDR3. The chain recombines TRBV6-5 with TRBJ1-2; maybe TRBD1 (5 bases). From germline, CDR1 is MNHEY and CDR2 SVGAGI. The CDR3 is 14 residues long. The V end lost 0 bases, the J end lost 6 bases, and 11 bases lay between the germline ends. CDR3 sequence: CASSYSTSGDGYTF. In DNA form, the CDR3 reads TGTGCCAGCAGTTACTCGACGTCGGGGGATGGCTACACCTTC.

This chain connects TRBV15 to TRBJ1-2, with D uncertain. The germline gives CDR1 LNHNV, CDR2 YYDKDF (reference sequence). The CDR3 covers 16 residues. The V end lost 0 bases, the J end lost 2 bases, and 13 bases lay between the germline ends. In DNA form, the CDR3 reads TGTGCCACCAGCAGAGATCCCCCAGAGGTAAACTATGGCTACACCTTC. As protein: CATSRDPPEVNYGYTF.

The rearrangement joins TRBV19 to TRBJ2-6, with D perhaps matching TRBD1 (6 bases). The V end was cut by 6 bases, the J end by 9 bases, with 15 bases between. The CDR3 is 14 amino acids. Germline V CDR1 and CDR2: LNHDA, SQIVND (reference sequence). CDR3 nucleotide sequence: TGTGCCAGTAGCCTCACTTCGGACAGCAACGTCCTGACTTTC. It codes for CASSLTSDSNVLTF.

The chain joins TRBV2 to TRBJ1-3, with TRBD1 matching over 8 bases. Germline V gene lookup returns CDR1 SNHLY and CDR2 FYNNEI. Trimming removed 6 bases from V and 0 bases from J; junction bases left unmatched: 4. This CDR3 spans 15 amino acids. The CDR3 spells CASRQGGLSGNTIYF. DNA for the CDR3: TGTGCCAGCAGACAGGGGGGCCTCTCTGGAAACACCATATATTTT.